The 22 T cell receptor beta chains in this list originate from one sample, sequenced in a study of blood T cell repertoires in COVID-19. Measured with immunoSEQ multiplex PCR; TCRdb has only the in-frame clones, and not every one. Found here are about 230,000 clones, less than 90% of them singletons; the top ten hold under 3%. Sequenced input: peripheral blood. The source is a woman aged 65 to 85 with active or convalescent COVID-19.

The V and J genes are TRBV20-1 and TRBJ1-1, with D perhaps TRBD1 (6 bases). Per germline, CDR1 DFQATT and CDR2 SNEGSKA (reference sequence). The length of the CDR3 is 11 residues. This CDR3 reads CILGGRPEAFF. The CDR3 DNA sequence: TGCATCCTCGGGGGGCGGCCTGAAGCTTTCTTT.

This clone has just a few counts. The rearrangement links TRBV2 to TRBJ1-1, with D tentatively TRBD1 (5 bases). The CDR3 is made up of 11 amino acids. V lost 11 bases to trimming and J lost 10 bases, with 17 bases between them. Per the germline V gene, CDR1 is SNHLY and CDR2 is FYNNEI. In DNA, the CDR3 is TGTGCCTCCGCCGTCAAAGGGGTAGCTTTCTTT. It specifies CASAVKGVAFF.

The chain links TRBV28 to TRBJ1-6, with 11 bases identical to TRBD1. The J segment lost 9 bases and the V segment lost 8 bases, leaving 6 bases of the junction unmatched. Germline CDR1 reads MDHEN; CDR2 reads SYDVKM. CDR3 length: 14 amino acids. CDR3 nucleotide sequence: TGTGCCAGCTGTGGACAGGGGGCTAGTTCACCCCTCCACTTT. Protein product: CASCGQGASSPLHF.

CDR3 in DNA: TGTGCCAGCAGCGTGGGACTAGCGGGAGAAAGTGAGCAGTTCTTC. Its translation: CASSVGLAGESEQFF. The chain links TRBV9 to TRBJ2-1; TRBD2 aligns across 14 bases. V lost 2 bases and J lost 9; bases outside the gene matches: 4. The CDR3 is 15 amino acids. The V gene's germline CDR1 is SGDLS and CDR2 YYNGEE. The variable domain in full, with the rest retrieved from reference TRBV9 and TRBJ2-1, is DSGVTQTPKHLITATGQRVTLRCSPRSGDLSVYWYQQSLDQGLQFLIQYYNGEERAKGNILERFSAQQFPDLHSELNLSSLELGDSALYFCASSVGLAGESEQFFGPGTRLTVL.

The V call is TRBV3-1 (or the pseudogene TRBV3-2), the J call TRBJ1-5; the D gene is possibly TRBD1 (6 bases). Trimming removed 4 bases from V and 4 bases from J, with 8 bases in between. The CDR3 totals 13 residues. Germline CDR1 LGHDT, CDR2 YNNKEL (reference sequence). CDR3 loop: CASSRGTNQPQHF. CDR3 nucleotide sequence: TGTGCCAGCAGCCGTGGGACAAATCAGCCCCAGCATTTT.

The rearrangement joins TRBV14 to TRBJ1-2, with 8 bases lining up with TRBD1. CDR3 length equals 14 residues. With 4 bases clipped from V and 7 bases from J, the junction kept 8 bases outside the gene matches. Germline CDR1 and CDR2: SGHDN and FVKESK. In DNA form, the CDR3 reads TGTGCCAGCAGCCGGAACTCAGGGGGCAGTGGCTACACCTTC. Its translation: CASSRNSGGSGYTF.

This chain connects TRBV10-2 to TRBJ1-2, with no clear D. This CDR3 is built from 13 residues. Germline CDR1 is WSHSY and CDR2 is SAAADI. The V end was cut by 1 base, the J end by 7 bases, with 10 bases between. In DNA, the CDR3 is TGCGCCAGCAGTGAGTTGTCCCGGGGTGGCTACACCTTC. As protein: CASSELSRGGYTF.

The rearrangement joins TRBV12-5 to TRBJ2-7; 9 bases are shared with TRBD2. Trimming cost V 3 bases and J 7 bases; bases outside gene matches: 4. Germline V gene lookup returns CDR1 LGHNT and CDR2 FRNRAP. This CDR3 has 13 amino acids. CDR3 amino acids: CASGLRREGEQYF. The CDR3, as DNA: TGTGCTAGTGGTTTAAGGCGGGAGGGTGAGCAGTACTTC.

The J gene is TRBJ1-3, the V gene TRBV16; D not resolved. Trimming took off 1 base at V and 0 bases at J, with 4 bases between the two ends. This CDR3 region has 14 residues. Germline CDR1 reads KGHSY; CDR2 reads FQNENV. CDR3 protein: CASSQYSSGNTIYF. CDR3 nucleotide sequence: TGTGCCAGCAGCCAATACAGCTCTGGAAACACCATATATTTT.

The chain joins TRBV18 to TRBJ1-4; TRBD1 is a possible D gene (6 bases). Germline V gene sequence: CDR1 KGHSH, CDR2 LQKENI. There are 15 residues in the CDR3. V lost 1 base, J lost 7 bases, and 13 bases lay in between. The CDR3 region has the DNA TGTGCCAGCTCACCACAGGGGGTCCCTGGTGAAAAACTGTTTTTT. It encodes CASSPQGVPGEKLFF.

The rearrangement joins TRBV7-2 to TRBJ1-2; tentatively, D is TRBD1 (6 bases). Per the germline V gene, CDR1 is SGHTA and CDR2 is FQGNSA. The CDR3 is 13 amino acids. The V and J ends lost 6 bases and 4 bases respectively, with 12 bases between them. This CDR3 reads CASSYDRFYGYTF. The CDR3 bases are TGTGCCAGCAGTTACGACAGGTTCTATGGCTACACCTTC.

The table lists this clone with a few counts. V is TRBV6-2 or TRBV6-3 and J is TRBJ2-5, with 10 positions matching TRBD2. The CDR3 is 16 residues long. Germline trimming cut 2 bases from V and 2 bases from J; bases unmatched to any gene: 5. The germline CDR1 and CDR2 sequences are MNHEY and SVGEGT. CDR3 sequence (DNA): TGTGCCAGCAGTTACGGTCTAGCGGGGGAGCAAGAGACCCAGTACTTC. Protein product: CASSYGLAGEQETQYF.

The rearrangement joins TRBV6-2 or TRBV6-3 to TRBJ2-2; 10 bases match TRBD1. Germline loops: CDR1 MNHEY, CDR2 SVGEGT. This CDR3 region has 15 residues. V was pared by 4 bases and J by 6 bases, with 5 bases of the junction left unmatched. The CDR3 loop is CASSLTGTGAGELFF. The CDR3 DNA follows: TGTGCCAGCAGTTTAACCGGGACAGGGGCCGGGGAGCTGTTTTTT.

This clone appeared a few times. At one of its ends the junction is not consistent with the germline gene, which may arise from a read error. The chain has TRBV7-2 and TRBJ2-5; TRBD2 matches 9 bases. CDR1 and CDR2 from the germline V gene are SGHTA and FQGNSA. The CDR3 extends over 15 amino acids. The CDR3 protein is CASSLADSSSGGLHF. The CDR3 region has the DNA TGTGCCAGCAGCTTAGCAGATTCTTCAAGCGGGGGGCTCCACTTC.

Worth noting for this clone: This same CDR3 is encoded by further DNA sequences in the sample. The V and J genes are TRBV19 and TRBJ1-1, with a weak D call TRBD1 (5 bases). Trimming removed 3 bases at V and 0 bases at J, with 8 bases between. The germline gives CDR1 LNHDA, CDR2 SQIVND (reference sequence). The CDR3 spans 14 residues. The CDR3 region is CASSITGVNTEAFF. The CDR3, as DNA: TGTGCCAGTAGTATTACAGGCGTGAACACTGAAGCTTTCTTT. The variable domain in full, with the rest retrieved from reference TRBV19 and TRBJ1-1, is DGGITQSPKYLFRKEGQNVTLSCEQNLNHDAMYWYRQDPGQGLRLIYYSQIVNDFQKGDIAEGYSVSREKKESFPLTVTSAQKNPTAFYLCASSITGVNTEAFFGQGTRLTVV.

In this sample, this clone turned up a few times. The rearrangement uses TRBV11-3 and TRBJ2-1; 7 nucleotides match TRBD2. V was pared by 5 bases and J by 0 bases, with 4 bases of the junction left unmatched. CDR3 length: 15 residues. Germline V gene sequence: CDR1 SGHNT, CDR2 YENEEA. The CDR3 DNA follows: TGTGCCAGCAGCGCCGGGGGGAGCTCCTACAATGAGCAGTTCTTC. Protein: CASSAGGSSYNEQFF.

The V gene is TRBV3-1 (or the pseudogene TRBV3-2), the J gene TRBJ1-6; maybe TRBD1 (5 bases). V lost 11 bases to trimming and J lost 7 bases, with 18 bases between them. Germline lookup yields CDR1 LGHDT and CDR2 YNNKEL (reference sequence). The CDR3 has 14 amino acids. In DNA, the CDR3 is TGTGCCTGTCCCCCAGGGATTCCCAATTCACCCCTCCACTTT. Its translation is CACPPGIPNSPLHF.

The chain joins TRBV5-1 to TRBJ2-1; 14 positions agree with TRBD2. Germline V gene data show CDR1 as SGHRS and CDR2 as YFSETQ. V was pared by 4 bases and J by 0 bases, with 3 bases of the junction left unmatched. This CDR3 is built from 17 residues. In DNA form, the CDR3 reads TGCGCCAGCAGCCGTGGGACTAGCGGGAGCTCCTACAATGAGCAGTTCTTC. Its protein product is CASSRGTSGSSYNEQFF. Supplemented by reference TRBV5-1 and TRBJ2-1, the full variable domain reads KAGVTQTPRYLIKTRGQQVTLSCSPISGHRSVSWYQQTPGQGLQFLFEYFSETQRNKGNFPGRFSGRQFSNSRSEMNVSTLELGDSALYLCASSRGTSGSSYNEQFFGPGTRLTVL.

V and J are TRBV4-2 and TRBJ2-5, with TRBD1 matching over 8 bases. J lost 1 base, V lost 5 bases, and 3 bases had no gene match. CDR1 is LGHNA and CDR2 is YNFKEQ in the germline V gene. The CDR3 has 14 residues. The CDR3 reads CASSKDRVQETQYF. CDR3 nucleotide sequence: TGTGCCAGCAGCAAGGACAGGGTCCAAGAGACCCAGTACTTC.

The rearrangement links TRBV27 to TRBJ2-7, with 10 positions matching TRBD2. In germline, CDR1 is MNHEY, CDR2 SMNVEV (reference sequence). After removal of 4 bases from V and 3 bases from J, the junction contained 6 bases not matched to a gene. The CDR3 consists of 15 residues. CDR3 loop: CASSSPSGGRYEQYF. The CDR3 nucleotides are TGTGCCAGCAGTTCCCCTAGCGGGGGACGCTACGAGCAGTACTTC.

The chain recombines TRBV5-4 with TRBJ2-7, with TRBD2 as a possible D gene (6 bases). The V gene's germline CDR1 is SGHNT and CDR2 YYREEE (reference sequence). The CDR3 extends over 15 amino acids. The germline V and J ends were trimmed by 0 bases and 6 bases, with 16 bases remaining between them. This chain's CDR3 is CASSLAGVGFSEQYF. For the CDR3, the DNA is TGTGCCAGCAGCTTGGCGGGAGTTGGTTTCAGCGAGCAGTACTTC.

The V and J genes are TRBV14 and TRBJ1-5; D might be TRBD1 (6 bases). The germline V gene has CDR1 SGHDN and CDR2 FVKESK. The V gene lost 5 bases and the J gene lost 5 bases, with 10 bases spanning the gap. The CDR3 extends over 13 amino acids. CDR3 protein: CASSSQGDQPQHF. The CDR3 DNA is TGTGCCAGCAGCTCACAGGGAGATCAGCCCCAGCATTTT.